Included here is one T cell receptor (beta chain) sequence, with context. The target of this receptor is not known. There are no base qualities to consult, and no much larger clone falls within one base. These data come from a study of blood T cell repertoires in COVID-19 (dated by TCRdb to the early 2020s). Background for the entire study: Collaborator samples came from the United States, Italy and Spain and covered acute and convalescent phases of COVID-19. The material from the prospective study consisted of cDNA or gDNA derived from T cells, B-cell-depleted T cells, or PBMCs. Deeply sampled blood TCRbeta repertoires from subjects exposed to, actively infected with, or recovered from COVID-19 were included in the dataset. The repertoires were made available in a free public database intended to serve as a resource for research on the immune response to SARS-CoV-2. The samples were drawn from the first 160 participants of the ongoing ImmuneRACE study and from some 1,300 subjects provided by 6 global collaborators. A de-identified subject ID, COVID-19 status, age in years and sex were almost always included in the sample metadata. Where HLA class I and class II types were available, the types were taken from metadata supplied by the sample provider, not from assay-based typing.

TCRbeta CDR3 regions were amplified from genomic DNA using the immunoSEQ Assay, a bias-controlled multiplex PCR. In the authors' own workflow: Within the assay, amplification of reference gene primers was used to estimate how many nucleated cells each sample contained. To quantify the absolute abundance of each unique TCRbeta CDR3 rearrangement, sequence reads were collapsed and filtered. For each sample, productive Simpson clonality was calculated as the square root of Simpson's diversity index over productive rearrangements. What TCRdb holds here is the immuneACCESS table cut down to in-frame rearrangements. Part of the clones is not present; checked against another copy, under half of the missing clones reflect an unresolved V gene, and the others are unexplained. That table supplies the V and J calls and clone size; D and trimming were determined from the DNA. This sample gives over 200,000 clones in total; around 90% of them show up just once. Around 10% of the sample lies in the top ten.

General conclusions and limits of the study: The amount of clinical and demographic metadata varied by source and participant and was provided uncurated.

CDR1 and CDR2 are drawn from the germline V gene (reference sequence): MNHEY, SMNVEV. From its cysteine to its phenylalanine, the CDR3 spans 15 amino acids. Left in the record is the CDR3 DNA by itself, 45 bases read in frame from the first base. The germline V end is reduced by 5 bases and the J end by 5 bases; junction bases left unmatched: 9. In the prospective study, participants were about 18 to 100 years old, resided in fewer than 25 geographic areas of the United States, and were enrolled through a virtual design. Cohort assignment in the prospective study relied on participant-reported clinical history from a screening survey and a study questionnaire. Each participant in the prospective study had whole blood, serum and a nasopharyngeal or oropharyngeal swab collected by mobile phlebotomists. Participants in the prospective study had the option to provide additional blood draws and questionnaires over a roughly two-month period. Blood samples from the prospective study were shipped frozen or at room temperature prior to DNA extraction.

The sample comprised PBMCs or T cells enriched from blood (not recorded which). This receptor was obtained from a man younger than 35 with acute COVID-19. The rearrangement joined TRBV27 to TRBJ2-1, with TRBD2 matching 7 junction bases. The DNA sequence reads TGTGCCAGCAGTAGGGTTGGCGGGAGAGACAATGAGCAGTTCTTC. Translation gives CASSRVGGRDNEQFF.